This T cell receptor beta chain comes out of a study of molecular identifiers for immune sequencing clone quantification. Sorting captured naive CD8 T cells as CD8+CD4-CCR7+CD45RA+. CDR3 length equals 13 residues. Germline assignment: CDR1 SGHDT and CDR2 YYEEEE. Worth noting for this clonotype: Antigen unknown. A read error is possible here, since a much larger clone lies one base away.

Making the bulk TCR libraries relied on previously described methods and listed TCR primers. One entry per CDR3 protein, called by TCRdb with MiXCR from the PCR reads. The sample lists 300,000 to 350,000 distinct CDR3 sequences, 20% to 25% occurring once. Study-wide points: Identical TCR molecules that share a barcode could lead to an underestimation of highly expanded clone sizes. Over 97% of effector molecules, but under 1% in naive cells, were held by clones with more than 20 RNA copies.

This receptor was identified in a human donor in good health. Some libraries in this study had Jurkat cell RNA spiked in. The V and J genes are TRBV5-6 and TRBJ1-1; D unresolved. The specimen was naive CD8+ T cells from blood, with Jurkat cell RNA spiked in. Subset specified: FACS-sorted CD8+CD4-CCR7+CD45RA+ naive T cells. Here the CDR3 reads CTSSLILSAEAFF. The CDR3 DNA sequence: TGTACCAGCAGCTTGATTTTAAGCGCTGAAGCTTTCTTT.